This T cell receptor (beta chain) was recovered during a study of T cell repertoires in cytomegalovirus infection. Study details: Shared public TCR beta signatures pointed to both CMV infection and a matching HLA type. Study conclusions and caveats: Pooled public TCR beta family frequency picked out CMV carriers with the relevant HLA. Clonotypes of TCR beta that were HLA-C-restricted and CMV-specific dominated the ex vivo response.

Germline V gene sequence: CDR1 SGHTA, CDR2 FQGNSA. The length of the CDR3 is 13 residues. Trimming removed 4 bases from V and 6 bases from J, with 10 bases in between. This clonotype was seen repeatedly, ten times or more. Its antigen is still unknown. TCRdb reanalysed the reads using MiXCR and keeps one entry per CDR3 protein. The repertoire consists of roughly 250,000 distinct CDR3 sequences, with approximately 22% occurring once and the leading ten covering 18%. This chain connects TRBV7-2 to TRBJ2-1, with a weak D call TRBD1 (6 bases). This TCR came from a human donor in good health (CMV status not recorded). Some clones in this sample may be carry-over from other donors' samples. Sequencing used CD8+ T cells from PBMCs. In nucleotides, the CDR3 is TGTGCCAGCAGCTGGACAGTGGGCAATGAGCAGTTCTTC. It codes for CASSWTVGNEQFF. The full variable domain, in which reference TRBV7-2 and TRBJ2-1 provide the parts outside the CDR3, is GAGVSQSPSNKVTEKGKDVELRCDPISGHTALYWYRQSLGQGLEFLIYFQGNSAPDKSGLPSDRFSAERTGGSVSTLTIQRTQQEDSAVYLCASSWTVGNEQFFGPGTRLTVL.